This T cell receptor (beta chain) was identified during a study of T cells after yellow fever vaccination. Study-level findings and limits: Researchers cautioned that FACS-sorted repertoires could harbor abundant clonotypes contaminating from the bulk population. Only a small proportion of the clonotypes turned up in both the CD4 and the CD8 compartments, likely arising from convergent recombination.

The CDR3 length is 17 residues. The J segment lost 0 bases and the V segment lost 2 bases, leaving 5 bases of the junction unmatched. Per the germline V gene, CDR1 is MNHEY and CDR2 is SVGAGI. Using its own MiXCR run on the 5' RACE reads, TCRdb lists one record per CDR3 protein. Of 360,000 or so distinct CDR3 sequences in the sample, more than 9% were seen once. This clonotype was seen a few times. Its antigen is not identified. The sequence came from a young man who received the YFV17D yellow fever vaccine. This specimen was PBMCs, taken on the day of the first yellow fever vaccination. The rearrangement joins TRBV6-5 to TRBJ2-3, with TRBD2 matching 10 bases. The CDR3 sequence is CASSYLGLAASTDTQYF. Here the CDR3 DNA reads TGTGCCAGCAGTTACCTTGGACTAGCGGCTAGCACAGATACGCAGTATTTT.